These T cell receptor beta chains were read from a single sample in a study of beta chain features in type 1 diabetes. Profiled with immunoSEQ multiplex PCR; TCRdb holds only in-frame clones, not every one. The table has approximately 150,000 clones, roughly a tenth seen once. Material: naive CD4+ T cells from blood. The receptors stem from a young man in good health. CDR3s include the opening cysteine and the closing phenylalanine or tryptophan. Fields, in order: clone size, J gene, D gene, V gene, CDR3 protein, CDR3 DNA. D genes are given only for firm matches. The size of a clone is reported for some rows only, either as once, few or many, or as a class for expanded clones.

size: .; J: TRBJ1-2; D: .; V: TRBV9; CDR3: CASSGSHGIYGYTF; DNA: TGTGCCAGCAGCGGATCCCACGGGATCTATGGCTACACCTTC
size: .; J: TRBJ2-2; D: TRBD2; V: TRBV12-5; CDR3: CASGPGGAGGDTGELFF; DNA: TGTGCTAGTGGCCCCGGGGGAGCGGGGGGGGACACCGGGGAGCTGTTTTTT
size: .; J: TRBJ2-4; D: .; V: TRBV6-1; CDR3: CASSELSGGRDIQYF; DNA: TGTGCCAGCAGTGAATTGTCGGGGGGCCGGGACATTCAGTACTTC
size: .; J: TRBJ1-6; D: TRBD1; V: TRBV10-3; CDR3: CAIRTRGLDSPLHF; DNA: TGTGCCATCAGGACCAGGGGGCTGGATTCACCCCTCCACTTT
size: few; J: TRBJ2-7; D: .; V: TRBV7-2; CDR3: CASSSGHNSYEQYF; DNA: TGTGCCAGCAGCTCGGGACACAACTCCTACGAGCAGTACTTC
size: few; J: TRBJ2-3; D: TRBD2; V: TRBV7-9; CDR3: CASSFGTSGDKDTQYF; DNA: TGTGCCAGCAGCTTCGGGACTAGCGGGGACAAAGATACGCAGTATTTT
size: few; J: TRBJ2-5; D: .; V: TRBV11-2; CDR3: CASSLSRVTETQYF; DNA: TGTGCCAGCAGCTTATCCCGGGTGACAGAGACCCAGTACTTC
size: .; J: TRBJ1-1; D: TRBD1; V: TRBV18; CDR3: CASSEGASTEAFF; DNA: TGTGCCAGCTCTGAGGGGGCTAGCACTGAAGCTTTCTTT
size: few; J: TRBJ2-5; D: TRBD1; V: TRBV19; CDR3: CASSGVDRGMETQYF; DNA: TGTGCCAGTAGTGGGGTCGACAGGGGTATGGAGACCCAGTACTTC
size: few; J: TRBJ2-3; D: TRBD1; V: TRBV25-1; CDR3: CASSDSLGGTGARDTQYF; DNA: TGTGCCAGCAGTGACTCCCTCGGGGGGACAGGGGCAAGGGATACGCAGTATTTT
size: .; J: TRBJ2-2; D: .; V: TRBV18; CDR3: CASSSVLTGELFF; DNA: TGTGCCAGCTCGTCGGTACTCACCGGGGAGCTGTTTTTT
size: .; J: TRBJ2-1; D: TRBD2; V: TRBV7-3; CDR3: CASSSSGGNEQFF; DNA: TGTGCCAGCAGTTCTAGCGGGGGCAATGAGCAGTTCTTC
size: .; J: TRBJ2-2; D: TRBD2; V: TRBV2; CDR3: CASSTPGLAGELFF; DNA: TGTGCCAGCAGCACTCCGGGACTAGCCGGGGAGCTGTTTTTT
size: .; J: TRBJ2-7; D: TRBD1; V: TRBV28; CDR3: CASSSGGLYEQYF; DNA: TGTGCCAGCAGTTCAGGGGGCTTATACGAGCAGTACTTC
size: few; J: TRBJ2-1; D: .; V: TRBV5-4; CDR3: CASSFSKSSYNEQFF; DNA: TGTGCCAGCAGCTTTTCCAAGAGCTCCTACAATGAGCAGTTCTTC
size: .; J: TRBJ2-5; D: TRBD2; V: TRBV2; CDR3: CASSRRGSLAGDETQYF; DNA: TGTGCCAGCAGTCGAAGGGGGAGTCTAGCGGGGGACGAGACCCAGTACTTC
size: .; J: TRBJ1-3; D: .; V: TRBV6-1; CDR3: CASRGGATSGNTIYF; DNA: TGTGCCAGCCGCGGGGGAGCTACCTCTGGAAACACCATATATTTT
size: few; J: TRBJ1-5; D: .; V: TRBV30; CDR3: CAWSLALTPLSNQPQHF; DNA: TGTGCCTGGAGCCTGGCACTGACACCCCTCAGCAATCAGCCCCAGCATTTT
size: .; J: TRBJ1-5; D: .; V: TRBV9; CDR3: CASSEHPGVDQPQHF; DNA: TGTGCCAGCAGCGAACATCCAGGGGTGGATCAGCCCCAGCATTTT
size: few; J: TRBJ2-5; D: TRBD2; V: TRBV6-5; CDR3: CASSYIRGGETQYF; DNA: TGTGCCAGCAGTTATATTCGCGGGGGAGAGACCCAGTACTTC
size: few; J: TRBJ2-3; D: TRBD1; V: TRBV7-2; CDR3: CASSFRTGNTDTQYF; DNA: TGTGCCAGCAGCTTTCGGACAGGGAACACAGATACGCAGTATTTT
size: many; J: TRBJ2-3; D: .; V: TRBV29-1; CDR3: CSVGRQPGSTDTQYF; DNA: TGCAGCGTAGGGCGACAGCCCGGGAGCACAGATACGCAGTATTTT
size: few; J: TRBJ2-5; D: .; V: TRBV27; CDR3: CASSSYRDDMGETQYF; DNA: TGTGCCAGCAGTTCGTACAGGGACGATATGGGAGAGACCCAGTACTTC
size: few; J: TRBJ2-1; D: TRBD1; V: TRBV9; CDR3: CASSAQSWTGGEQFF; DNA: TGTGCCAGCAGCGCCCAGTCATGGACAGGGGGAGAGCAGTTCTTC
size: few; J: TRBJ2-3; D: TRBD2; V: TRBV6-5; CDR3: CASGEGSSTDTQYF; DNA: TGTGCCAGCGGGGAGGGGTCTAGCACAGATACGCAGTATTTT
size: .; J: TRBJ1-1; D: .; V: TRBV6-5; CDR3: CEAGRSTEAFF; DNA: TGTGAGGCAGGGAGGAGCACTGAAGCTTTCTTT